The clone carrying this T cell receptor (beta chain) came up once. The sample originates from a study of blood T cells in healthy people across ages. Trimming took 7 bases from V and 6 from J, leaving 23 bases between them. The CDR3 totals 16 residues. Germline V gene sequence: CDR1 MNHEY, CDR2 SMNVEV (reference sequence). Primers used in a second PCR of roughly 6 to 12 cycles were a sample-barcoded 5' primer and a J-beta primer mix. TCRdb re-derived calls from the 5' RACE reads in MiXCR, one entry per CDR3 protein. This sample has fewer than 2,000,000 distinct CDR3 sequences, with more than 35% found just once.

Sequencing used blood. The gene calls are TRBV27 and TRBJ2-3; D is undetermined. This TCR came from a human donor in good health. CDR3 residues: CASMGWGRLAGDTQYF. The CDR3 DNA follows: TGTGCCAGCATGGGGTGGGGTAGACTCGCTGGGGATACGCAGTATTTT.